These 27 T cell receptor beta chains share one sample of origin, sequenced in a study of CD8 T cells in ankylosing spondylitis. TCRdb re-called the 5' RACE reads with MiXCR, one entry per CDR3 protein. The table shows approximately 38,000 distinct CDR3 sequences, with roughly 2.5% occurring only once. The specimen was blood, either unsorted or a sorted T cell fraction (not recorded which). The receptors here all came from a male donor with ankylosing spondylitis or in good health (not recorded which).

This clonotype was seen at least ten times. Here the CDR3 DNA reads TGTGCCAGCAGCGTGACTAGCGGGAGGTACAATGAGCAGTTCTTC. Translation gives CASSVTSGRYNEQFF. The chain has TRBV9 and TRBJ2-1; 13 bases line up with TRBD2. The ends lost 2 bases at V and 4 bases at J; junction bases unmatched: 0. Germline V CDR1 and CDR2: SGDLS, YYNGEE. This CDR3 region has 15 residues.

This clonotype was found many times. The chain recombines TRBV9 with TRBJ2-2; possibly TRBD2 for D (5 bases). Trimming shortened V by 1 base and J by 7 bases, and 14 bases separated the two germline ends. Germline V lookup: CDR1 SGDLS, CDR2 YYNGEE. This CDR3 region has 15 residues. The CDR3, as DNA: TGTGCCAGCAGCGTAAGGTGGGAGCAAGGCGGGGAGCTGTTTTTT. Its translation: CASSVRWEQGGELFF.

This clonotype was observed many times. V usage is TRBV9 and J usage is TRBJ1-1, with D possibly matching TRBD1 (5 bases). Deletions cut 0 bases from V and 4 bases from J, with 13 bases between. Germline CDR1 reads SGDLS; CDR2 reads YYNGEE. The CDR3 length is 15 residues. The CDR3 sequence: CASSVELGGVTEAFF. The CDR3 nucleotides read TGTGCCAGCAGCGTAGAACTGGGGGGGGTCACTGAAGCTTTCTTT.

Many counts were recorded for this clonotype. The rearrangement links TRBV9 to TRBJ1-4; D unresolved. V dropped 0 bases and J dropped 5 bases, with 11 bases sitting between them. This CDR3 is built from 15 residues. Germline CDR1 and CDR2: SGDLS and YYNGEE. This chain's CDR3 is CASSVDRGGNEKLFF. For the CDR3, the DNA is TGTGCCAGCAGCGTAGATCGGGGAGGCAATGAAAAACTGTTTTTT.

Ten or more counts support this clonotype. This chain's CDR3 is CASSVSPGSEQYF. The CDR3 bases are TGTGCCAGCAGCGTTAGTCCGGGGTCCGAGCAGTACTTC. V usage is TRBV9 and J usage is TRBJ2-7, with a possible D match to TRBD2 (5 bases). The CDR3 is made up of 13 amino acids. Trimming stripped 2 bases from V and 6 bases from J, with 12 bases between. CDR1 is SGDLS, CDR2 YYNGEE, per germline.

This clonotype has a count of ten or more. V usage is TRBV9 and J usage is TRBJ2-1; TRBD2 aligns across 14 bases. V shed 3 bases, J shed 7 bases, and the junction held 9 bases outside the gene matches. This CDR3 contains 17 residues. CDR1 is SGDLS, CDR2 YYNGEE, per germline. The CDR3 spells CASSERLAGGRGNEQFF. The DNA of the CDR3 is TGTGCCAGCAGCGAGAGACTAGCGGGAGGGCGGGGGAATGAGCAGTTCTTC. Drawing the rest from reference TRBV9 and TRBJ2-1, the complete variable domain is DSGVTQTPKHLITATGQRVTLRCSPRSGDLSVYWYQQSLDQGLQFLIQYYNGEERAKGNILERFSAQQFPDLHSELNLSSLELGDSALYFCASSERLAGGRGNEQFFGPGTRLTVL.

This clonotype was seen many times. The chain combines TRBV9 with TRBJ2-7, with TRBD1 as a possible D gene (5 bases). The germline V and J ends were trimmed by 4 bases and 0 bases, with 14 bases remaining between them. The CDR3 is 15 residues long. The germline CDR1 and CDR2 sequences are SGDLS and YYNGEE. CDR3 nucleotide sequence: TGTGCCAGCAGCCCTCGCCAGGGTAGCTCCTACGAGCAGTACTTC. This encodes CASSPRQGSSYEQYF.

The table lists this clonotype with many counts. The gene calls are TRBV9 and TRBJ2-5; 10 nucleotides match TRBD2. This CDR3 has 15 amino acids. V shed 4 bases and J 5 bases; nucleotides not matched to a gene: 8. From germline, CDR1 is SGDLS and CDR2 YYNGEE. DNA of the CDR3: TGTGCCAGCAGCTCAGCGGGAGGGCCTTATGAGACCCAGTACTTC. Its protein product is CASSSAGGPYETQYF.

This clonotype was seen ten or more times. This chain links TRBV9 with TRBJ1-5, with 7 bases fitting TRBD1. Germline trimming cut 0 bases from V and 5 bases from J; bases unmatched to any gene: 2. The germline gives CDR1 SGDLS, CDR2 YYNGEE. This CDR3 comprises 14 residues. This CDR3 is CASSVGQGYQPQHF. Here the CDR3 DNA reads TGTGCCAGCAGCGTAGGACAGGGATATCAGCCCCAGCATTTT.

This clonotype has a count of ten or more. The V gene is TRBV9, the J gene TRBJ2-1; D may be TRBD1 or TRBD2 (5 bases each). Germline CDR1 reads SGDLS; CDR2 reads YYNGEE. This CDR3 has 15 amino acids. Trimming shortened V by 0 bases and J by 6 bases, and 13 bases separated the two germline ends. The CDR3 DNA is TGTGCCAGCAGCGTAGCACCGGGGACCGCCAATGAGCAGTTCTTC. Its translation: CASSVAPGTANEQFF.

This clonotype has a count of ten or more. The genes are TRBV9 and TRBJ2-2; a weak D match, TRBD2 (5 bases). The germline gives CDR1 SGDLS, CDR2 YYNGEE. The CDR3 runs to 17 residues. Between the trimmed V and J ends, which lost 4 bases and 0 bases, there was a span of 16 bases. CDR3 in DNA: TGTGCCAGCAGCCCACGGACGGGAACCGCGAACACCGGGGAGCTGTTTTTT. Amino acids: CASSPRTGTANTGELFF.

There are many counts of this clonotype. This sequence joins TRBV9 and TRBJ2-3; maybe TRBD1 (5 bases). The CDR3 runs to 17 residues. Germline CDR1 SGDLS, CDR2 YYNGEE. Trimming removed 0 bases from V and 0 bases from J, with 14 bases in between. Here the CDR3 reads CASSVGARQLSTDTQYF. The CDR3 DNA is TGTGCCAGCAGCGTAGGGGCCCGACAGCTTAGCACAGATACGCAGTATTTT.

This clonotype has only a few counts. The CDR3 loop reads CASSVSGGLAGAPGDEQFF. The CDR3 DNA follows: TGTGCCAGCAGCGTATCGGGGGGACTAGCGGGAGCCCCCGGGGATGAGCAGTTCTTC. The J gene is TRBJ2-1, the V gene TRBV3-1; 14 nucleotides match TRBD2. This CDR3 has 19 residues. In germline, CDR1 is LGHDT, CDR2 YNNKEL (reference sequence). J gave up 8 bases and V 5 bases, and 17 bases lay outside the gene matches.

This clonotype has a count of ten or more. This chain links TRBV9 with TRBJ1-2, with 8 nucleotides matching TRBD1. This CDR3 region has 14 residues. With V trimmed by 3 bases and J by 2 bases, 3 bases remained unmatched. CDR1 and CDR2 (germline): SGDLS, YYNGEE. The CDR3 protein is CASSATGENYGYTF. The CDR3 region has the DNA TGTGCCAGCAGCGCGACAGGGGAAAACTATGGCTACACCTTC.

This clonotype was seen many times. J is TRBJ2-2 and V is TRBV9; the D gene is possibly TRBD1 (6 bases). Trimming took 2 bases from V and 7 from J, leaving 6 bases between them. The CDR3 is 12 residues long. Per the germline V gene, CDR1 is SGDLS and CDR2 is YYNGEE. CDR3 protein: CASSVRGGELFF. DNA of the CDR3: TGTGCCAGCAGCGTCAGGGGCGGGGAGCTGTTTTTT. Full variable domain (outside the CDR3, taken from reference TRBV9 and TRBJ2-2): DSGVTQTPKHLITATGQRVTLRCSPRSGDLSVYWYQQSLDQGLQFLIQYYNGEERAKGNILERFSAQQFPDLHSELNLSSLELGDSALYFCASSVRGGELFFGEGSRLTVL.

The sample holds many counts of this clonotype. The chain links TRBV9 to TRBJ2-1; D might be TRBD2 (6 bases). V was pared by 3 bases and J by 3 bases, with 13 bases between. The CDR3 covers 15 residues. CDR1 is SGDLS and CDR2 is YYNGEE in the germline V gene. CDR3 sequence reads: CASSGGTAIYNEQFF. The DNA for the CDR3 is TGTGCCAGCAGCGGAGGGACTGCTATCTACAATGAGCAGTTCTTC.

The V gene is TRBV9, the J gene TRBJ2-1; 7 bases fit TRBD2. The germline V gene has CDR1 SGDLS and CDR2 YYNGEE. J was trimmed by 4 bases and V by 0 bases; bases with no gene match: 4. The CDR3 runs to 15 residues. CDR3 nucleotides: TGTGCCAGCAGCGTAGGAGCTAGCGGTTACAATGAGCAGTTCTTC. It codes for CASSVGASGYNEQFF.

This clonotype has a count of ten or more. The chain has TRBV9 and TRBJ2-5; D not resolved. V dropped 4 bases and J dropped 1 base, with 11 bases sitting between them. CDR3 length equals 14 residues. Germline CDR1 SGDLS, CDR2 YYNGEE. CDR3 in amino acids: CASSLLVSQETQYF. The CDR3, as DNA: TGTGCCAGCAGCCTCCTAGTGTCCCAAGAGACCCAGTACTTC. The full variable domain, rest sourced from reference TRBV9 and TRBJ2-5, is DSGVTQTPKHLITATGQRVTLRCSPRSGDLSVYWYQQSLDQGLQFLIQYYNGEERAKGNILERFSAQQFPDLHSELNLSSLELGDSALYFCASSLLVSQETQYFGPGTRLLVL.

This clonotype has at least ten counts. This chain links TRBV9 with TRBJ2-5; perhaps TRBD1 as D (5 bases). This CDR3 comprises 13 residues. The germline gives CDR1 SGDLS, CDR2 YYNGEE. Trimming took off 0 bases at V and 5 bases at J, with 8 bases between the two ends. Written as DNA, the CDR3 is TGTGCCAGCAGCGTAGTTTCAGGGGAGACCCAGTACTTC. This translates into CASSVVSGETQYF.

This clonotype was detected ten times or more. This chain joins TRBV9 and TRBJ2-1, with 13 bases matching TRBD2. CDR3 length: 17 amino acids. Losses at the gene ends were 7 bases for V and 10 bases for J; bases not matched to a gene: 17. The V gene's germline CDR1 is SGDLS and CDR2 YYNGEE. The CDR3 loop is CASSQKSGLAGFNEQFF. As DNA, the CDR3 is TGTGCCAGCTCTCAGAAATCGGGACTAGCGGGATTTAACGAGCAGTTCTTC.

This clonotype was observed many times. The chain links TRBV9 to TRBJ1-3, with D uncertain. CDR1 is SGDLS and CDR2 is YYNGEE in the germline V gene. CDR3 length: 14 amino acids. V was cut by 1 base and J by 4 bases, with 9 bases left in between. The CDR3 here is CASSVSGAGNTIYF. The CDR3 DNA reads TGTGCCAGCAGCGTATCGGGTGCCGGAAACACCATATATTTT.

Many counts were recorded for this clonotype. The chain combines TRBV9 with TRBJ2-1; TRBD2 matches at 9 bases. V lost 3 bases, J lost 0 bases, and 1 base stayed unmatched. The CDR3 totals 15 residues. Germline V lookup: CDR1 SGDLS, CDR2 YYNGEE. The CDR3 protein is CASSASGNSYNEQFF. CDR3 DNA: TGTGCCAGCAGCGCTAGCGGGAACTCCTACAATGAGCAGTTCTTC.

There are many counts of this clonotype. The chain employs TRBV9 and TRBJ2-7, with TRBD1 matching 9 bases. The V gene's germline CDR1 is SGDLS and CDR2 YYNGEE. V was pared by 6 bases and J by 0 bases, with 7 bases of the junction left unmatched. This CDR3 region has 15 residues. CDR3 sequence reads: CASTIGQGPSYEQYF. CDR3 nucleotides: TGTGCCAGCACGATAGGACAGGGGCCCTCCTACGAGCAGTACTTC.

This clonotype was detected many times. The rearrangement uses TRBV10-3 and TRBJ1-4; D gene ambiguous. Per the germline V gene, CDR1 is ENHRY and CDR2 is SYGVKD. The CDR3 is 9 amino acids. The DNA of the CDR3 is TGTGACTCCTCTGAAAAACTGTTTTTT. Its protein is CDSSEKLFF.

The sample holds a few counts of this clonotype. The gene calls are TRBV9 and TRBJ2-1; 7 bases are shared with TRBD1. The V segment lost 3 bases and the J segment 3 bases; nucleotides outside the gene matches: 6. The CDR3 is made up of 15 amino acids. Germline CDR1 SGDLS, CDR2 YYNGEE. The CDR3 protein is CASSGNRGNYNEQFF. CDR3 nucleotides: TGTGCCAGCAGCGGAAACAGGGGAAACTACAATGAGCAGTTCTTC.

This clonotype was seen at least ten times. The chain uses TRBV9 and TRBJ2-7; D is undetermined. CDR1 is SGDLS and CDR2 is YYNGEE in the germline V gene. The CDR3 extends over 14 amino acids. The V end lost 4 bases, the J end lost 2 bases, and 13 bases lay between the germline ends. CDR3 nucleotides: TGTGCCAGCAGCCCGCGGCCAGACACCTACGAGCAGTACTTC. This gives the protein CASSPRPDTYEQYF. The full variable domain, rest sourced from reference TRBV9 and TRBJ2-7, is DSGVTQTPKHLITATGQRVTLRCSPRSGDLSVYWYQQSLDQGLQFLIQYYNGEERAKGNILERFSAQQFPDLHSELNLSSLELGDSALYFCASSPRPDTYEQYFGPGTRLTVT.

This clonotype was observed at least ten times. V and J are TRBV9 and TRBJ2-2, with TRBD2 matching 9 bases. V gave up 0 bases and J gave up 4 bases; unmatched junction bases: 7. Germline V gene sequence: CDR1 SGDLS, CDR2 YYNGEE. CDR3 length: 17 residues. CDR3 nucleotide sequence: TGTGCCAGCAGCGTAGCCGGCCGCGGGGGGGCCACCGGGGAGCTGTTTTTT. This translates into CASSVAGRGGATGELFF.